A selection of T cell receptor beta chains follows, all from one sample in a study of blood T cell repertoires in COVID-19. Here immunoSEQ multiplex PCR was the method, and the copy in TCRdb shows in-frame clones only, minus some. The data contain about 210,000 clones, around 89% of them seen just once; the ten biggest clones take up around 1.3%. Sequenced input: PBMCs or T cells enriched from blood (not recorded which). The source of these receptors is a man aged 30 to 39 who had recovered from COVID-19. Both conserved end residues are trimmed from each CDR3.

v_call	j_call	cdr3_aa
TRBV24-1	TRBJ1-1	ATSVSGKTEAF
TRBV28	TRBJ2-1	ASSLLAGGYNEQF
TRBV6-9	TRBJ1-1	ASSYNQENTEAF
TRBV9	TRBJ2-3	ASSVEAVTSTDTQY
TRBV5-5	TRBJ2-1	ASSGTGVRSEQF
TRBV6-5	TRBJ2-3	ASSRTRTDTQY
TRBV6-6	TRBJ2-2	ASSREGGTGELF
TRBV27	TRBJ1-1	ASTPASLGDTEAF
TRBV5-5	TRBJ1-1	ASSLATGAEAF
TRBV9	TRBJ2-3	ASSVVSGGPGSDTQY
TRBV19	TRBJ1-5	ATRQGLSNQPQH
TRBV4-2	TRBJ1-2	ASSQETNRANYGYT
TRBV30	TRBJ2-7	AWSVNRYPTYEQY
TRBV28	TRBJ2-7	ASSSRYEQY
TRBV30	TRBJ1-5	AWSVQGGNQPQH
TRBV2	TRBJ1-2	ASRADRNYGYT
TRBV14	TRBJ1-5	ASSRVNPGQGDNQPQH
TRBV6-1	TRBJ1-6	ASSEQGLSSYNSPLH
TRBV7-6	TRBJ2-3	ASSSFGGPSTDTQY
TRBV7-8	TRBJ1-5	ASSSYRGKRYQPQH
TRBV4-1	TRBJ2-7	ASSHLLSTSGRSNEQY
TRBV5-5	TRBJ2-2	ASSSPLTGNTGELF
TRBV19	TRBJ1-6	ATGTRGDNSPLH
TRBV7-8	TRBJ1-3	ASSLSSGNTIY
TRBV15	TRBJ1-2	ATSREKGVDGYT
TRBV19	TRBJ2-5	ASSIRQLRGETQY
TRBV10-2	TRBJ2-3	ASSGPGEGTDTQY
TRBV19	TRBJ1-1	ASSLRTGLNTEAF
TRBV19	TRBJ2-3	ASSPGLAGGLFTDTQY
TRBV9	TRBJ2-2	ASSVAASGRAGELF
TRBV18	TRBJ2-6	ASSLSGVGANVLT
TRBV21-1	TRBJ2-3	ASRPLEITDTQY
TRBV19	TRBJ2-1	ASSIDYSGMWAGNNEQF
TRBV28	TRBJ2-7	ASSFPTNGDRSYEQY
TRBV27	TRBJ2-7	ASSFGLAGYEQY
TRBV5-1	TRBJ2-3	ASTWGELNTQY
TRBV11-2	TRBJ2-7	ASSTGTGGYYEQY
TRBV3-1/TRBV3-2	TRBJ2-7	ASSPQGAVQY
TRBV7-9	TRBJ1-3	ASTTSGVIY
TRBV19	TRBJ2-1	ASSMSGQGLNEQF
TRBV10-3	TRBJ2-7	ATHPGLAGGKSEQY
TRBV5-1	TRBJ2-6	ASSLTGNSGANVLT
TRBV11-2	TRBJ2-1	ASSPYFGTEIYNEQF
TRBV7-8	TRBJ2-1	ASSLGYRGTYNEQF
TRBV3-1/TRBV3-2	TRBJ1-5	ASSQDKEGENSNQPQH
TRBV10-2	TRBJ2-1	ASYPGLASEQF
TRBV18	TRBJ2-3	ASSPRGLSTDTQY
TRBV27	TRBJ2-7	ASSSPGTGSYEQY
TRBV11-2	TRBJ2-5	ASSLVVGGNQETQY
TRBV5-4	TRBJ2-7	ASSHVAGTGSYEQY
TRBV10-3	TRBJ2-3	AISAGLGTDTQY
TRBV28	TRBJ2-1	ASRLGLATYNEQF
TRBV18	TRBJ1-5	ASSQDRVHQPQH
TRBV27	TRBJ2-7	ASSLVRGYEQY
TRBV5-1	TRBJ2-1	ASSLSGVEQF
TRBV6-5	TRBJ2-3	AISTSSADTQY
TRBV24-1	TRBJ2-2	ATSDLGALAGGRTNTGELF
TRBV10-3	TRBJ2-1	AIRERTGGTYNEQF
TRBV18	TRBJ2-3	ASSLSGLLSTDTQY